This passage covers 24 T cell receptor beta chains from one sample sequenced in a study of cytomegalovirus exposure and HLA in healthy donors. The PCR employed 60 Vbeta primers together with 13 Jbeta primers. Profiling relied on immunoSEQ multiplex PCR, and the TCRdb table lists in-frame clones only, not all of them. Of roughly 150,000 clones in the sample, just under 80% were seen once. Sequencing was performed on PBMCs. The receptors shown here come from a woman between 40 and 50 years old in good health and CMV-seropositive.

The CDR3: CAWSPIVLPRGGYTF. The CDR3 DNA sequence: TGTGCCTGGAGCCCCATCGTCCTTCCCCGAGGAGGCTACACCTTC. This chain joins TRBV30 and TRBJ1-2; D gene unclear. This CDR3 spans 15 amino acids. Trimming removed 3 bases at V and 8 bases at J, with 22 bases between. Germline V gene sequence: CDR1 GTSNPN, CDR2 SVGIG (reference sequence).

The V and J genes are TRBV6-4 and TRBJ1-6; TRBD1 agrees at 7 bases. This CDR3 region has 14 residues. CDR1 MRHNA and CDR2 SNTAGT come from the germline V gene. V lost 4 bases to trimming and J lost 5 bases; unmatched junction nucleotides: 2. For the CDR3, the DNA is TGTGCCAGCAGTGTCGGGACAGATAATTCACCCCTCCACTTT. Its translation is CASSVGTDNSPLHF.

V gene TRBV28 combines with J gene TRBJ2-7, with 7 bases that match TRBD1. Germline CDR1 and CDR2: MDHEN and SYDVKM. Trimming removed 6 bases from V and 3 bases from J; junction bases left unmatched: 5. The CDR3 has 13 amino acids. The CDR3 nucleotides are TGTGCCAGCAGCAGGGACAGAATCTACGAGCAGTACTTC. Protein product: CASSRDRIYEQYF.

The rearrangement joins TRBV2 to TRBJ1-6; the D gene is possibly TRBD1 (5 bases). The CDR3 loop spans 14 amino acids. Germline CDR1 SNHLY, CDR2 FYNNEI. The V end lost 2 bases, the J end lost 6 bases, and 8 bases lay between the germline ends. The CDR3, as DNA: TGTGCCAGCAGTGAAAGCAGGGCTAATTCACCCCTCCACTTT. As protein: CASSESRANSPLHF. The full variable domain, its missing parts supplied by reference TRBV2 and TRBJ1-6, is EPEVTQTPSHQVTQMGQEVILRCVPISNHLYFYWYRQILGQKVEFLVSFYNNEISEKSEIFDDQFSVERPDGSNFTLKIRSTKLEDSAMYFCASSESRANSPLHFGNGTRLTVT.

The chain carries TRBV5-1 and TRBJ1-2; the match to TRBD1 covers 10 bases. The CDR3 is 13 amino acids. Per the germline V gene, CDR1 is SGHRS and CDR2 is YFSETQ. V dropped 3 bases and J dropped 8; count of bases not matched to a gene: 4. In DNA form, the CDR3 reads TGCGCCAGCAGCTCGACAGGGGGCGGAGGCTACACCTTC. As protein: CASSSTGGGGYTF.

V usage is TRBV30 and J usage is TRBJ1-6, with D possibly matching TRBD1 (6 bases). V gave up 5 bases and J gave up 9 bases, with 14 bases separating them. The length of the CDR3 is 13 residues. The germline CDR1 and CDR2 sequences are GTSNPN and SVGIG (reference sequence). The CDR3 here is CAWGSTGSSPLHF. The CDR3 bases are TGTGCCTGGGGAAGTACAGGGTCTTCACCCCTCCACTTT.

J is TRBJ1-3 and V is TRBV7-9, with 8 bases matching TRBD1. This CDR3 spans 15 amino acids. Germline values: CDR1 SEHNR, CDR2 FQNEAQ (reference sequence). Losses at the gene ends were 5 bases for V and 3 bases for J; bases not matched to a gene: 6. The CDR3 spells CASSPRTGIGNTIYF. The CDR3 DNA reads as TGTGCCAGCAGCCCCCGGACAGGGATTGGAAACACCATATATTTT.

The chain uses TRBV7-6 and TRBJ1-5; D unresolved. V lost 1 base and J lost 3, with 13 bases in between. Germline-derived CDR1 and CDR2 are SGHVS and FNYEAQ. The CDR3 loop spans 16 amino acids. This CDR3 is CASSLVGGEANQPQHF. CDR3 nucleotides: TGTGCCAGCAGCTTAGTTGGTGGGGAGGCCAATCAGCCCCAGCATTTT. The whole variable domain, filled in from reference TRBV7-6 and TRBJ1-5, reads GAGVSQSPRYKVTKRGQDVALRCDPISGHVSLYWYRQALGQGPEFLTYFNYEAQQDKSGLPNDRFSAERPEGSISTLTIQRTEQRDSAMYRCASSLVGGEANQPQHFGDGTRLSIL.

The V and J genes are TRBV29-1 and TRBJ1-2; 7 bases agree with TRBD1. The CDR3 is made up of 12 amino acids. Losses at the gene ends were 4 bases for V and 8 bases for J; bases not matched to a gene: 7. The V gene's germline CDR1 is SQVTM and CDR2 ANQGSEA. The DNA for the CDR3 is TGCAGCGTTGCCCTCAGGGGGTTGGGCTACACCTTC. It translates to CSVALRGLGYTF.

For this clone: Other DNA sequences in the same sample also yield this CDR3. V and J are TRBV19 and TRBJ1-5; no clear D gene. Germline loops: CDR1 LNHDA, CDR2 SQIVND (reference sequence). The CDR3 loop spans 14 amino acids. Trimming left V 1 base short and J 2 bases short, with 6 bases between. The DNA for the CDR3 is TGTGCCAGTAGTATAGGGGCCGGCAATCAGCCCCAGCATTTT. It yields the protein CASSIGAGNQPQHF.

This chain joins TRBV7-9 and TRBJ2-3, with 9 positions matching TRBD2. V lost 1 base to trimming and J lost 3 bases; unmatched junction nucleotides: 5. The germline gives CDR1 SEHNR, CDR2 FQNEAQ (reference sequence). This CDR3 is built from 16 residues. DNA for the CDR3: TGTGCCAGCAGCTTAGGGAGCGGGGGGTTGACAGATACGCAGTATTTT. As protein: CASSLGSGGLTDTQYF.

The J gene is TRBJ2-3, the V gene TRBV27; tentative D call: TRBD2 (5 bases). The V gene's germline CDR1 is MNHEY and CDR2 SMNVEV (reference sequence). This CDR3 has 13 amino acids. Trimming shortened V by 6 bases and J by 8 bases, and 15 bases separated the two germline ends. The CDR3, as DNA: TGTGCCAGCAGCACGAGAGGGCAAGGTACGCAGTATTTT. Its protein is CASSTRGQGTQYF.

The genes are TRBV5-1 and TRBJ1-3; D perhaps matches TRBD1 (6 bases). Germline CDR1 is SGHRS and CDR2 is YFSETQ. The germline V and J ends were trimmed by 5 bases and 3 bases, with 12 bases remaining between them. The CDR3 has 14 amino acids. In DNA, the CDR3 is TGCGCCAGCAGACCTGGACAGATTGGAAACACCATATATTTT. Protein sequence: CASRPGQIGNTIYF.

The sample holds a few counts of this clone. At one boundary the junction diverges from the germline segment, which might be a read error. CDR3 sequence (DNA): TGTTCCAGCAGTATTCGGACTAGCTCTGTTAATGAGCAGTTCTTC. Translated, it gives CSSSIRTSSVNEQFF. V usage is TRBV7-9 and J usage is TRBJ2-1; TRBD2 agrees at 8 bases. This CDR3 comprises 15 residues. In germline, CDR1 is SEHNR, CDR2 FQNEAQ (reference sequence). The variable domain in full, completed from reference TRBV7-9 and TRBJ2-1, reads DTGVSQNPRHKITKRGQNVTFRCDPISEHNRLYWYRQTLGQGPEFLTYFQNEAQLEKSRLLSDRFSAERPKGSFSTLEIQRTEQGDSAMYLCSSSIRTSSVNEQFFGPGTRLTVL.

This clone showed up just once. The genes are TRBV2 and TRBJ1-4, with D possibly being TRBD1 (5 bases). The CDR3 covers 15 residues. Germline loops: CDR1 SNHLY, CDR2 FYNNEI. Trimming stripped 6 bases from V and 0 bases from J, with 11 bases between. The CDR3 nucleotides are TGTGCCAGCAGACTACAGGATGCAACTAATGAAAAACTGTTTTTT. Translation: CASRLQDATNEKLFF.

CDR3 loop: CSVAGWLNEKLFF. CDR3 DNA: TGCAGCGTGGCAGGGTGGTTAAATGAAAAACTGTTTTTT. The chain employs TRBV29-1 and TRBJ1-4; perhaps TRBD1 as D (5 bases). CDR3 length equals 13 residues. Trimming took 6 bases from V and 5 from J, leaving 13 bases between them. The germline CDR1 and CDR2 sequences are SQVTM and ANQGSEA.

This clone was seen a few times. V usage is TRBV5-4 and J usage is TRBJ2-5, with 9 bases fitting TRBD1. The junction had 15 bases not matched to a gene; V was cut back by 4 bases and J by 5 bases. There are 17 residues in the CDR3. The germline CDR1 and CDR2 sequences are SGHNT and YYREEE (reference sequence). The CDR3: CASSHPGQGASRETQYF. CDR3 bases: TGTGCCAGCAGCCATCCGGGACAGGGAGCGAGTAGGGAGACCCAGTACTTC.

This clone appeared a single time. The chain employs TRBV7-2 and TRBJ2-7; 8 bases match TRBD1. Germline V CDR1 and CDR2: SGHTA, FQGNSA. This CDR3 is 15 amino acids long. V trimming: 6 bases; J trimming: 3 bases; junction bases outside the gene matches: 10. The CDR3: CASRPYGQGNYEQYF. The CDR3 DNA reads TGTGCCAGCAGACCTTACGGACAGGGAAACTACGAGCAGTACTTC.

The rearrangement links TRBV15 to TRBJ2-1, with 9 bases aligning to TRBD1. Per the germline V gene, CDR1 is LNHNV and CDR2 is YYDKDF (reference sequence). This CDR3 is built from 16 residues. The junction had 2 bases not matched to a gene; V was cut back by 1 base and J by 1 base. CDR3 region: CATSRGQGVSYNEQFF. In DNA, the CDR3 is TGTGCCACCAGCAGAGGACAGGGGGTTTCCTACAATGAGCAGTTCTTC.

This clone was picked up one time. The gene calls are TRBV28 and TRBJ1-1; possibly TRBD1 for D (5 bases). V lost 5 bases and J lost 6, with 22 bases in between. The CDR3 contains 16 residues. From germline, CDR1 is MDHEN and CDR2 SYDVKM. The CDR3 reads CASSPSHGGTRAEAFF. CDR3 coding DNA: TGTGCCAGCAGTCCCTCCCACGGGGGAACAAGGGCTGAAGCTTTCTTT.

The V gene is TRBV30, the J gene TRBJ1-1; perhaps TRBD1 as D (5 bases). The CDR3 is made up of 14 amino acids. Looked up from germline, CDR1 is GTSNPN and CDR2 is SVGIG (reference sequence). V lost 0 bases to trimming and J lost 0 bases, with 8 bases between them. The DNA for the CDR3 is TGTGCCTGGAGTGTATTAGGGGTGAACACTGAAGCTTTCTTT. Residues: CAWSVLGVNTEAFF.

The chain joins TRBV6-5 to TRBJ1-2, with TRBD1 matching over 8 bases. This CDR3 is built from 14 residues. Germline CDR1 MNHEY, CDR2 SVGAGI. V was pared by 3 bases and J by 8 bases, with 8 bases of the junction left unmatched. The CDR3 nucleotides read TGTGCCAGCAGTTATTTTGACAGGGGCTACGGCTACACCTTC. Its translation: CASSYFDRGYGYTF.

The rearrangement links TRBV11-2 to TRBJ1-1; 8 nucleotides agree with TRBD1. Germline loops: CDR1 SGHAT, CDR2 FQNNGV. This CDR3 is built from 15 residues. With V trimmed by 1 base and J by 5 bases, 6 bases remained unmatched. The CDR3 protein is CASSLAAGGWTEAFF. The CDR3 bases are TGTGCCAGCAGCTTAGCGGCAGGGGGCTGGACTGAAGCTTTCTTT.

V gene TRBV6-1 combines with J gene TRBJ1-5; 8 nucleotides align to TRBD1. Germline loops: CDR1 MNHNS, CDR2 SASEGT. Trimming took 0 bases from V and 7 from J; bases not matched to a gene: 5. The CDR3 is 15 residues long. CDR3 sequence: CASSEAQGVGQPQHF. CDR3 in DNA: TGTGCCAGCAGTGAAGCACAGGGGGTAGGGCAGCCCCAGCATTTT.